This entry lists 7 T cell receptor beta chains sequenced from one sample in a study of cytomegalovirus exposure and HLA in healthy donors. Profiling relied on immunoSEQ multiplex PCR, and the TCRdb table lists in-frame clones only, not all of them. The repertoire has more than 140,000 clones, about 89% of them found once; the top ten carry around 3.2%. Sequencing used PBMCs. These receptors came from a young woman in good health and CMV-seropositive.

V is TRBV28 and J is TRBJ2-6, with a tentative D call TRBD2 (6 bases). The CDR3 contains 19 residues. The V end was cut by 1 base, the J end by 0 bases, with 16 bases between. Looked up from germline, CDR1 is MDHEN and CDR2 is SYDVKM. CDR3 nucleotide sequence: TGTGCCAGCAGTTTATTCCAGGGACTCCACTCCTCTGGGGCCAACGTCCTGACTTTC. It specifies CASSLFQGLHSSGANVLTF.

The rearrangement joins TRBV15 to TRBJ2-7; 10 bases are shared with TRBD2. Germline V gene lookup returns CDR1 LNHNV and CDR2 YYDKDF (reference sequence). Germline trimming cut 3 bases from V and 0 bases from J; bases unmatched to any gene: 8. CDR3 length: 17 residues. The CDR3 loop is CATSSRRASGSSYEQYF. For the CDR3, the DNA is TGTGCCACCAGCAGCAGAAGGGCTAGCGGGAGCTCCTACGAGCAGTACTTC.

This clone was found once. This chain connects TRBV2 to TRBJ2-7, with D perhaps TRBD1 (5 bases). Trimming cost V 7 bases and J 7 bases, with 11 bases left between them. Germline V gene data show CDR1 as SNHLY and CDR2 as FYNNEI. CDR3 size: 11 residues. CDR3 sequence: CASNKGSEQYF. The CDR3 coding sequence is TGTGCCAGCAATAAGGGGTCGGAGCAGTACTTC.

This rearrangement joins TRBV7-3 to TRBJ1-1, with D perhaps matching TRBD1 (6 bases). The V end lost 3 bases, the J end lost 1 base, and 6 bases lay between the germline ends. The CDR3 runs 13 residues. The germline CDR1 and CDR2 sequences are SGHTA and FQGTGA. In nucleotides, the CDR3 is TGTGCCAGCAGCTTGGGACAGAACACTGAAGCTTTCTTT. It yields the protein CASSLGQNTEAFF. Supplemented by reference TRBV7-3 and TRBJ1-1, the full variable domain reads GAGVSQTPSNKVTEKGKYVELRCDPISGHTALYWYRQSLGQGPEFLIYFQGTGAADDSGLPNDRFFAVRPEGSVSTLKIQRTERGDSAVYLCASSLGQNTEAFFGQGTRLTVV.

CDR3 DNA: TGCGCCAGCAGCTTGGCACCCGGGACAGACTACGAGCAGTACTTC. Protein sequence: CASSLAPGTDYEQYF. This chain links TRBV5-1 with TRBJ2-7; the match to TRBD1 covers 7 bases. J lost 3 bases, V lost 0 bases, and 6 bases had no gene match. Per the germline V gene, CDR1 is SGHRS and CDR2 is YFSETQ. The length of the CDR3 is 15 residues.

The chain combines TRBV4-3 with TRBJ1-5, with 8 nucleotides matching TRBD1. This CDR3 contains 17 residues. CDR1 LGHNA and CDR2 YSLEER come from the germline V gene. V lost 0 bases to trimming and J lost 6 bases; unmatched junction nucleotides: 10. The CDR3 loop is CASSQERTGGGGQPQHF. The DNA for the CDR3 is TGCGCCAGCAGCCAAGAGAGAACAGGGGGGGGAGGTCAGCCCCAGCATTTT.

This rearrangement joins TRBV5-1 to TRBJ2-7, with a weak D call TRBD2 (5 bases). CDR1 is SGHRS, CDR2 YFSETQ, per germline. There are 15 residues in the CDR3. V was shortened by 1 base and J by 2 bases, with 13 bases between the two germline ends. The CDR3, as DNA: TGCGCCAGCAGCTTGACGGCGGGTGGGACCTACGAGCAGTACTTC. Protein sequence: CASSLTAGGTYEQYF.